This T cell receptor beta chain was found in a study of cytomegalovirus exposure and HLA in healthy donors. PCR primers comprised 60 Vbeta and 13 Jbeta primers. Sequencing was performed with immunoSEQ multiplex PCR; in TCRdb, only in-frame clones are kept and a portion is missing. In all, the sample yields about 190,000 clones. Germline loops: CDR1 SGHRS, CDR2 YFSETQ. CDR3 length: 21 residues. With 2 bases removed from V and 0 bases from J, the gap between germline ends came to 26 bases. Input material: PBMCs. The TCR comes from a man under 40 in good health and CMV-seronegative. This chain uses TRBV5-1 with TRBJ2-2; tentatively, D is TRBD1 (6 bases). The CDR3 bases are TGCGCCAGCAGCTTATGGGGGCTACGGCCACCACAAGACTCGAACACCGGGGAGCTGTTTTTT. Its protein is CASSLWGLRPPQDSNTGELFF.